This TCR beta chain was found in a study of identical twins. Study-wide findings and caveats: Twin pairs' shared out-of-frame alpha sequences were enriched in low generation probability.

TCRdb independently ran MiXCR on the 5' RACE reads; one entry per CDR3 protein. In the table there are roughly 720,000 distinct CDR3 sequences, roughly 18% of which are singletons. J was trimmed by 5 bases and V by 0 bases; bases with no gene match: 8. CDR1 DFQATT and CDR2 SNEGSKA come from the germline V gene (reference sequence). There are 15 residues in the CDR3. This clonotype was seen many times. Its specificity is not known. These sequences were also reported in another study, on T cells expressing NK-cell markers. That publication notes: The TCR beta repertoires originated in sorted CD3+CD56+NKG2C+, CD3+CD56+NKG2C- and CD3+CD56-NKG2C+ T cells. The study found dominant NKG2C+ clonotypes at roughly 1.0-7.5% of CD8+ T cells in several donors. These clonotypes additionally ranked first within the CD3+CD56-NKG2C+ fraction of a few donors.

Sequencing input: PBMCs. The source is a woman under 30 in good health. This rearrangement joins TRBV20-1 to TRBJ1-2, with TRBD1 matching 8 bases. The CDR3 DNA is TGCAGTGCTAGAGATGCCGGACAGGGAACGTATGGCTACACCTTC. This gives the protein CSARDAGQGTYGYTF.